One sample yielded the 5 T cell receptor beta chains listed below, sequenced in a study of technical replicates of blood from several donors. The assay was immunoSEQ multiplex PCR, and TCRdb's table has in-frame clones only and misses some. The data contain 75,000 to 95,000 clones, roughly 95% of them seen just once; the ten biggest clones take up 0.36%. The sequenced sample consisted of T cells isolated from PBMCs. The source of these receptors is a human donor in good health.

The rearrangement links TRBV25-1 to TRBJ1-1, with 10 nucleotides matching TRBD1. The CDR3 length is 14 residues. J gave up 4 bases and V 4 bases, and 3 bases lay outside the gene matches. The germline CDR1 and CDR2 sequences are MGHDK and SYGVNS. CDR3 in amino acids: CASSATGGFTEAFF. The CDR3 DNA is TGTGCCAGCAGTGCGACAGGGGGCTTCACTGAAGCTTTCTTT.

The rearrangement uses TRBV27 and TRBJ1-3, with no clear D. Germline V gives CDR1 MNHEY, CDR2 SMNVEV (reference sequence). V lost 5 bases, J lost 2 bases, and 13 bases lay in between. The CDR3 totals 15 residues. The CDR3 reads CASSLGEPPGNTIYF. For the CDR3, the DNA is TGTGCCAGCAGTCTCGGGGAGCCACCTGGAAACACCATATATTTT.

The J gene is TRBJ2-1, the V gene TRBV6-5, with TRBD1 as a possible D gene (6 bases). Trimming pared 7 bases from V and 4 bases from J, leaving 8 bases between. Germline V gene lookup returns CDR1 MNHEY and CDR2 SVGAGI. The CDR3 runs 12 residues. The DNA of the CDR3 is TGTGCCAGCACGACAGGATACAATGAGCAGTTCTTC. Protein: CASTTGYNEQFF.

The rearrangement joins TRBV6-4 to TRBJ2-7; tentative D call: TRBD2 (5 bases). CDR3 length: 14 amino acids. CDR1 is MRHNA, CDR2 SNTAGT, per germline. Here the CDR3 DNA reads TGTGCGTTAGCACGTCAGCGGAGTTCCTACGAGCAGTACTTC. It translates to CALARQRSSYEQYF.

V and J are TRBV6-1 and TRBJ2-5, with 7 bases aligning to TRBD1. CDR1 and CDR2 from the germline V gene are MNHNS and SASEGT. V was clipped by 9 bases and J by 3 bases; unmatched bases: 7. The CDR3 runs to 13 residues. CDR3 DNA: TGTGCCAGTACCGGGACAGCCAAAGAGACCCAGTACTTC. Protein: CASTGTAKETQYF.